Listed below are T cell receptor beta chains from one sample, sequenced in a study of glioma-infiltrating T cells after dendritic cell vaccination. TCRdb's table, derived via immunoSEQ multiplex PCR, lists solely in-frame clones and lacks some. The data hold about 32,000 clones, with more than 85% observed a single time. Here the sequenced sample was blood, taken before dendritic cell vaccination. Source of these receptors: a human donor with glioblastoma. The CDR3 runs from the conserved cysteine through the conserved F or W. The order of the fields is D gene, J gene, V gene, clone size, CDR3 protein, CDR3 DNA. D genes are given only for firm matches. Not every row has a clone size; where given, it reads once, few, many or a size class.

-	TRBJ1-1	TRBV9	-	CASTQGGALNTEAFF	TGTGCCAGTACTCAGGGCGGGGCCCTGAACACTGAAGCTTTCTTT
-	TRBJ1-6	TRBV27	-	CASSTGFSPLHF	TGTGCCAGCAGTACAGGGTTTTCACCCCTCCACTTT
-	TRBJ2-2	TRBV11-2	-	CASRDRLYTGELFF	TGTGCCAGCAGGGACAGACTTTACACCGGGGAGCTGTTTTTT
-	TRBJ2-4	TRBV6-1	-	CASSALGHLAKNIQYF	TGTGCCAGCAGTGCATTGGGACACCTAGCCAAAAACATTCAGTACTTC
-	TRBJ1-1	TRBV19	-	CASSWGRMNTEAFF	TGTGCCAGTAGTTGGGGCAGAATGAACACTGAAGCTTTCTTT
-	TRBJ2-7	TRBV21-1	-	CASSKADTAGPYEQYF	TGTGCCAGCAGCAAAGCCGATACTGCGGGGCCCTACGAGCAGTACTTC
TRBD2	TRBJ2-1	TRBV7-9	-	CASSSETSGHNEQFF	TGTGCCAGCAGCTCGGAAACTAGCGGTCACAATGAGCAGTTCTTC
-	TRBJ1-3	TRBV7-2	-	CASSNRAGNTIYF	TGTGCCAGCAGCAACAGGGCTGGAAACACCATATATTTT
TRBD1	TRBJ1-1	TRBV19	-	CASIKRGRGRGVNTEAFF	TGTGCCAGTATCAAAAGGGGCAGGGGGCGCGGAGTAAACACTGAAGCTTTCTTT
TRBD1	TRBJ2-7	TRBV7-7	-	CASTRDSFYEQYF	TGTGCTAGCACCAGGGACAGTTTTTACGAGCAGTACTTC
TRBD2	TRBJ2-7	TRBV25-1	-	CASSVVAGGYEQYF	TGTGCCAGCAGTGTAGTAGCGGGGGGCTACGAGCAGTACTTC
-	TRBJ1-3	TRBV19	-	CASSMSPSSGNTIYF	TGTGCCAGTAGTATGTCGCCCAGCTCTGGAAACACCATATATTTT
-	TRBJ2-5	TRBV6-6	once	CASSYEAGVTQETQYF	TGTGCCAGCAGTTACGAGGCAGGGGTGACACAAGAGACCCAGTACTTC
TRBD2	TRBJ2-7	TRBV5-1	once	CASSLGPSGETYEQYF	TGCGCCAGCAGCTTGGGTCCTAGCGGGGAGACTTACGAGCAGTACTTC
-	TRBJ2-2	TRBV10-3	-	CAISESWLTGELFF	TGTGCCATCAGTGAGTCGTGGCTTACCGGGGAGCTGTTTTTT
-	TRBJ1-3	TRBV29-1	-	CSVGQGEFSGNTIYF	TGCAGCGTGGGGCAAGGGGAATTCTCTGGAAACACCATATATTTT
-	TRBJ2-5	TRBV6-5	-	CASRAQAAGGTQYF	TGTGCCAGCAGGGCACAGGCAGCCGGGGGGACCCAGTACTTC
-	TRBJ2-3	TRBV5-1	-	CASTQQGTDTQYF	TGCGCCAGCACCCAACAGGGAACAGATACGCAGTATTTT
-	TRBJ2-2	TRBV10-3	-	CAISAGGNTGELFF	TGTGCCATCAGTGCGGGTGGGAACACCGGGGAGCTGTTTTTT
TRBD1	TRBJ1-2	TRBV4-2	once	CASSLFDRDSDYGYTF	TGTGCCAGCAGCCTTTTCGACCGGGACAGTGACTATGGCTACACCTTC
-	TRBJ1-6	TRBV18	-	CASSREAGDNSPLHF	TGTGCCAGCTCTCGAGAAGCGGGGGATAATTCCCCCCTCCACTTT
-	TRBJ1-5	TRBV6-6	-	CASIRTGDQPQHF	TGTGCCAGCATTCGGACCGGGGATCAGCCCCAGCATTTT
TRBD2	TRBJ2-2	TRBV9	-	CASSVSSGGTLTGELFF	TGTGCCAGCAGCGTTTCGAGCGGGGGGACCTTAACCGGGGAGCTGTTTTTT
-	TRBJ2-2	TRBV11-1	few	CASSAQDTGELFF	TGTGCCAGCAGCGCCCAGGACACCGGGGAGCTGTTTTTT
TRBD1	TRBJ1-3	TRBV5-4	-	CASGKTGEYTIYF	TGTGCCAGCGGGAAGACAGGGGAATACACCATATATTTT
-	TRBJ1-1	TRBV7-9	-	CASSPTQGQNTEAFF	TGTGCCAGCAGCCCAACGCAGGGCCAGAACACTGAAGCTTTCTTT
-	TRBJ2-5	TRBV10-1	-	CASSGQPGETQYF	TGCGCCAGCAGTGGACAGCCTGGGGAGACCCAGTACTTC
TRBD2	TRBJ2-7	TRBV4-1	-	CASSQGLAGGPGEQYF	TGCGCCAGCAGCCAAGGTCTAGCGGGGGGGCCTGGGGAGCAGTACTTC
-	TRBJ1-2	TRBV6-5	-	CASSYSNGVGGYTF	TGTGCCAGCAGTTACTCGAACGGGGTTGGAGGCTACACCTTC
-	TRBJ1-2	TRBV6-5	few	CASSNYPRGGYTF	TGTGCCAGCAGCAACTACCCCCGCGGAGGCTACACCTTC
TRBD1	TRBJ1-1	TRBV5-6	-	CASSWTGLNTEAFF	TGTGCCAGCAGCTGGACAGGGCTGAACACTGAAGCTTTCTTT
-	TRBJ1-5	TRBV6-1	once	CASRPGTLNQPQHF	TGTGCCAGCCGCCCCGGGACACTTAATCAGCCCCAGCATTTT
TRBD2	TRBJ2-2	TRBV11-2	-	CASSLVRWTRGQGELFF	TGTGCCAGCAGCTTAGTTCGGTGGACTAGGGGCCAGGGGGAGCTGTTTTTT
TRBD1	TRBJ1-1	TRBV5-1	-	CASRTGAATMNTEAFF	TGCGCCAGCAGGACAGGGGCAGCTACAATGAACACTGAAGCTTTCTTT
TRBD2	TRBJ2-1	TRBV15	-	CATSRTKTSGSSYNEQFF	TGTGCCACCAGCAGAACCAAGACTAGCGGGAGCTCCTACAATGAGCAGTTCTTC
-	TRBJ1-2	TRBV5-6	-	CASSGPGISGYGYTF	TGTGCCAGCAGCGGACCAGGGATCTCTGGATATGGCTACACCTTC
TRBD1	TRBJ2-2	TRBV5-1	-	CASSSTGERGTGELFF	TGCGCCAGCAGCTCTACAGGGGAAAGGGGCACCGGGGAGCTGTTTTTT
-	TRBJ2-5	TRBV2	once	CASRRDWFSSEETQYF	TGTGCCAGCAGACGGGACTGGTTTAGTTCCGAAGAGACCCAGTACTTC
TRBD2	TRBJ2-1	TRBV7-8	-	CASSLSGGLAYNEQFF	TGTGCCAGCAGCCTATCTGGGGGACTAGCCTACAATGAGCAGTTCTTC
-	TRBJ2-7	TRBV19	-	CASLSTDTYEQYF	TGTGCCAGTTTGAGTACAGATACCTACGAGCAGTACTTC
TRBD1	TRBJ1-4	TRBV6-1	few	CASSENTGGSEKLFF	TGTGCCAGCAGTGAAAATACAGGGGGCAGTGAAAAACTGTTTTTT
TRBD1	TRBJ1-2	TRBV7-2	-	CASSYRQGGGYTF	TGTGCCAGCAGCTATCGACAGGGTGGCGGCTACACCTTC
TRBD2	TRBJ2-3	TRBV5-8	-	CASSPRPLAGGTDTQYF	TGTGCCAGCAGCCCCAGACCCCTAGCGGGGGGCACAGATACGCAGTATTTT
TRBD1	TRBJ1-6	TRBV7-2	once	CASSLVRTGNPYNSPLHF	TGTGCCAGCAGCTTAGTGAGGACAGGCAATCCGTATAATTCACCCCTCCACTTT
TRBD2	TRBJ2-3	TRBV12-5	-	CASGLGLAGPTDTQYF	TGTGCTAGTGGTTTGGGGCTAGCGGGCCCCACAGATACGCAGTATTTT
-	TRBJ2-1	TRBV27	-	CASSPRGGASSYNEQFF	TGTGCCAGCAGCCCGAGGGGGGGGGCGAGCTCCTACAATGAGCAGTTCTTC
-	TRBJ1-1	TRBV7-9	-	CASSLSYSNEAFF	TGTGCCAGCAGCTTAAGTTACTCAAACGAAGCTTTCTTT
-	TRBJ1-2	TRBV5-4	-	CASSSKNRAYGYTF	TGTGCCAGCAGCTCTAAGAACAGGGCATATGGCTACACCTTC
-	TRBJ2-3	TRBV9	few	CASSVARGSDTQYF	TGTGCCAGCAGCGTAGCAAGGGGATCAGATACGCAGTATTTT
-	TRBJ1-5	TRBV30	-	CAWSAGVNQPQHF	TGTGCCTGGAGTGCGGGGGTTAACCAGCCCCAGCATTTT
TRBD2	TRBJ2-5	TRBV11-3	-	CASSSRLAGGEETQYF	TGTGCCAGCAGCTCCCGACTAGCGGGGGGGGAAGAGACCCAGTACTTC
-	TRBJ2-7	TRBV27	-	CASSFSRGSYEQYF	TGTGCCAGCAGTTTCTCCAGGGGTAGCTACGAGCAGTACTTC
TRBD2	TRBJ2-7	TRBV6-1	-	CASSEPPFGGTSYEQYF	TGTGCCAGCAGTGAACCCCCCTTCGGGGGGACCTCCTACGAGCAGTACTTC
TRBD2	TRBJ2-3	TRBV5-4	-	CASSLRRGGISTDTQYF	TGTGCCAGCAGCTTGAGGCGGGGGGGAATCAGCACAGATACGCAGTATTTT